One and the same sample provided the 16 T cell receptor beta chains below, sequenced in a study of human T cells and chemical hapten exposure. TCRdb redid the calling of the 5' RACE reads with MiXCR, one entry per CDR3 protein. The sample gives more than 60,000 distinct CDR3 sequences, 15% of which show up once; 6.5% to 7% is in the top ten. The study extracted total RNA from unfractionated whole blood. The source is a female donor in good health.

The CDR3 region has the DNA TGTGCCAGCCGGGGGTCGGGGGACTATGGCTACACCTTC. It encodes CASRGSGDYGYTF. The chain carries TRBV28 and TRBJ1-2; D may be TRBD1 (5 bases). The CDR3 consists of 13 residues. Trimming cost V 8 bases and J 3 bases, with 13 bases left between them. Germline CDR1 and CDR2: MDHEN and SYDVKM.

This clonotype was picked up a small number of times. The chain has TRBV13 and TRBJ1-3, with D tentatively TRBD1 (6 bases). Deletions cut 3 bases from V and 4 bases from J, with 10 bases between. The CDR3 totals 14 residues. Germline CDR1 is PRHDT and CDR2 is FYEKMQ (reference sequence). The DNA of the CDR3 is TGTGCCAGCAGCTTTCCAGGGGTCGGAAACACCATATATTTT. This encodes CASSFPGVGNTIYF. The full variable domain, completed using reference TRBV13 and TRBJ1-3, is AAGVIQSPRHLIKEKRETATLKCYPIPRHDTVYWYQQGPGQDPQFLISFYEKMQSDKGSIPDRFSAQQFSDYHSELNMSSLELGDSALYFCASSFPGVGNTIYFGEGSWLTVV.

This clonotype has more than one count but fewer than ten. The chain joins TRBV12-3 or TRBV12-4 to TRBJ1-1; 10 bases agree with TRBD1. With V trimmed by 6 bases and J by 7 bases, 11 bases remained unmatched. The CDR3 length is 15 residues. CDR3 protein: CASRDRGRETLEAFF. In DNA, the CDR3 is TGTGCCAGCAGGGACAGGGGGAGGGAAACGCTTGAAGCTTTCTTT.

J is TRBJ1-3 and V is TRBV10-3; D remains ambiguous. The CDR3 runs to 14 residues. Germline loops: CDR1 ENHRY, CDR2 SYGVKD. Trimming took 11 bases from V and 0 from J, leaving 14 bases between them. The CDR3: CAAGEGHSGNTIYF. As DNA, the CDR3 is TGTGCCGCCGGCGAGGGCCACTCTGGAAACACCATATATTTT.

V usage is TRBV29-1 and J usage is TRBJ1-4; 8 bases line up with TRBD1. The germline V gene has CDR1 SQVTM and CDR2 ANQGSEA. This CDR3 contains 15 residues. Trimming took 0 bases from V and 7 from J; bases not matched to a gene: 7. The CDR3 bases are TGCAGCGTTGAAGATTCCGGACAGGGTAGTGAAAAACTGTTTTTT. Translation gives CSVEDSGQGSEKLFF. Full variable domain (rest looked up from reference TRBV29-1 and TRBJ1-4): SAVISQKPSRDICQRGTSLTIQCQVDSQVTMMFWYRQQPGQSLTLIATANQGSEATYESGFVIDKFPISRPNLTFSTLTVSNMSPEDSSIYLCSVEDSGQGSEKLFFGSGTQLSVL.

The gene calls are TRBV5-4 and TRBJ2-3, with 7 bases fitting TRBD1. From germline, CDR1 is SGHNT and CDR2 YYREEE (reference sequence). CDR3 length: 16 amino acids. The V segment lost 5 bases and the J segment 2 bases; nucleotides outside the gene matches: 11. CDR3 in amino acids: CASSLITGALTDTQYF. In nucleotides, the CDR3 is TGTGCCAGCAGTTTAATTACAGGGGCTCTCACAGATACGCAGTATTTT.

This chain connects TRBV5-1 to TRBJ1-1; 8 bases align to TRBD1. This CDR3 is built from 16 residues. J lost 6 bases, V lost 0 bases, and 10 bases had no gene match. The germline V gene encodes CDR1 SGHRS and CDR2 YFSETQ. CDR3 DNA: TGCGCCAGCAGCTTGGAGCAGGGGGCTAGGGGCTCTGAAGCTTTCTTT. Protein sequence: CASSLEQGARGSEAFF.

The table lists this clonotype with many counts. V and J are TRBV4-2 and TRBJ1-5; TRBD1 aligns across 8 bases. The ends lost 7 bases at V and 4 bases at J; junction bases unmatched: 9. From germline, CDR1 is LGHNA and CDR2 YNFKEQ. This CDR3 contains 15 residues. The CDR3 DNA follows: TGTGCCAGCACCGCCGGGACAGGCGAGAATCAGCCCCAGCATTTT. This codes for CASTAGTGENQPQHF.

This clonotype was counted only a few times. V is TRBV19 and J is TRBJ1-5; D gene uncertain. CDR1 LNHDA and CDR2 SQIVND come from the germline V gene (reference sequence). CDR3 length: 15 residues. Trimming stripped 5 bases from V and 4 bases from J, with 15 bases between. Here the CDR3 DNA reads TGTGCCAGTAGTGTGCCCAGGCCGACTAATCAGCCCCAGCATTTT. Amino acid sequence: CASSVPRPTNQPQHF.

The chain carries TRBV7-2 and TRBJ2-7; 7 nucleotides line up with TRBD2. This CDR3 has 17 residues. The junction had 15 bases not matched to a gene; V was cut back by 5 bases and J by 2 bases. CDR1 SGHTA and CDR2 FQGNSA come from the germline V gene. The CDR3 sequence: CASSPAGRRRPPYEQYF. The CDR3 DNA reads TGTGCCAGCAGCCCAGCGGGGAGACGGCGCCCGCCCTACGAGCAGTACTTC.

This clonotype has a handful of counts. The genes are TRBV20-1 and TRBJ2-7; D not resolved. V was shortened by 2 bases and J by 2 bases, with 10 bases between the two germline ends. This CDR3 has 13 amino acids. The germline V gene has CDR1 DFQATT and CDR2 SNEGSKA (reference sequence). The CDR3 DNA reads TGCAGTGCTAGATCGGCTGGAGCCTACGAGCAGTACTTC. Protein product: CSARSAGAYEQYF.

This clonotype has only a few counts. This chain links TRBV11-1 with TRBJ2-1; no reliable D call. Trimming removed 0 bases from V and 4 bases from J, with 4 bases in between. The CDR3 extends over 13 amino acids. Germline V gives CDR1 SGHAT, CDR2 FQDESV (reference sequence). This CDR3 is CASSLAGYNEQFF. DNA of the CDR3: TGTGCCAGCAGCTTAGCGGGGTACAATGAGCAGTTCTTC.

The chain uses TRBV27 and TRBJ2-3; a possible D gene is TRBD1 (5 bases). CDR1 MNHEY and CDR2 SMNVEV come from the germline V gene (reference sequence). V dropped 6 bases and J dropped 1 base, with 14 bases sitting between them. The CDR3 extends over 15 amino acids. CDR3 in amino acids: CASRGAPRGTDTQYF. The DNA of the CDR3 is TGTGCCAGCAGAGGGGCACCCCGAGGCACAGATACGCAGTATTTT.

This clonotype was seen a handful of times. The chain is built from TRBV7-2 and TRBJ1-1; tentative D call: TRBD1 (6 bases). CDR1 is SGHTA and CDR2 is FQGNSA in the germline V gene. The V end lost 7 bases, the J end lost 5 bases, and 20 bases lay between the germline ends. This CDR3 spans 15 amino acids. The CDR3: CASILGGASWTEAFF. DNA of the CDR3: TGTGCCAGCATCTTGGGGGGCGCTTCGTGGACTGAAGCTTTCTTT.

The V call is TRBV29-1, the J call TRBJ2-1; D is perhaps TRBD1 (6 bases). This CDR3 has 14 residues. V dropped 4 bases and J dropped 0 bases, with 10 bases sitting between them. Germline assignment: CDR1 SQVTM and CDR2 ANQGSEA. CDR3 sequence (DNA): TGCAGCGTTGGTCAGGGGATCTCCTACAATGAGCAGTTCTTC. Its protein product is CSVGQGISYNEQFF.

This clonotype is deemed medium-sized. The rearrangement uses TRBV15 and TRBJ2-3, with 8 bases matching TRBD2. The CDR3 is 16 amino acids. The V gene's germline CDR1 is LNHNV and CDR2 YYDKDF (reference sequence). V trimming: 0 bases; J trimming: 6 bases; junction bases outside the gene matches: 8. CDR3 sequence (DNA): TGTGCCACCAGCAGAGAACGGGAGGGGACCGCGGATACGCAGTATTTT. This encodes CATSREREGTADTQYF.